Below are 13 T cell receptor beta chains sequenced from a single sample in a study of lymphopenia after photon versus proton radiotherapy. The protocol was immunoSEQ multiplex PCR, while the TCRdb copy is restricted to in-frame clones and leaves out a portion. The sample records 42,000 or so clones, around four fifths being singletons. The material was peripheral blood, obtained from a patient treated with proton-based radiotherapy. These receptors were collected from a woman between 65 and 79 years old with pancreatic cancer.

J is TRBJ2-3 and V is TRBV29-1; the match to TRBD1 covers 7 bases. The trim removed 7 bases at V and 2 bases at J, leaving 6 bases unmatched. Looked up from germline, CDR1 is SQVTM and CDR2 is ANQGSEA. CDR3 length equals 13 residues. In DNA form, the CDR3 reads TGCAGCGATTACAGGGGCAACACAGATACGCAGTATTTT. Amino acid sequence: CSDYRGNTDTQYF.

The V and J genes are TRBV28 and TRBJ1-5; TRBD1 matches 9 bases. From germline, CDR1 is MDHEN and CDR2 SYDVKM. V dropped 2 bases and J dropped 15; count of bases not matched to a gene: 14. The CDR3 covers 15 residues. For the CDR3, the DNA is TGTGCCAGCAGTTTAGGAACCGGGACAGGGAAATTAACGCATTTT. Protein product: CASSLGTGTGKLTHF.

This rearrangement joins TRBV19 to TRBJ2-2, with 8 nucleotides matching TRBD1. Germline V CDR1 and CDR2: LNHDA, SQIVND (reference sequence). This CDR3 contains 15 residues. Trimming at V came to 9 bases and at J to 5 bases, leaving 11 bases not matched to a gene. As DNA, the CDR3 is TGTGCCAGCAGCTTTCCCAACAGGGGGACCGGGGAGCTGTTTTTT. Translating it yields CASSFPNRGTGELFF.

This clone was observed once. V and J are TRBV5-1 and TRBJ2-1, with 7 bases aligning to TRBD2. Germline values: CDR1 SGHRS, CDR2 YFSETQ. This CDR3 spans 16 amino acids. V lost 0 bases and J lost 2; bases outside the gene matches: 5. In nucleotides, the CDR3 is TGCGCCAGCAGCTTGGGGGCGGGGGAAACCTACAATGAGCAGTTCTTC. The encoded protein is CASSLGAGETYNEQFF.

The chain carries TRBV12-2 and TRBJ1-4; the table's D call, TRBD1, was not checked against the DNA. TRBV12-2 represents a pseudogene. CDR3 length: 19 residues. The CDR3 DNA sequence: TGTGCAAGTCGCTTCATAGGGACAGGGGGCCGTGCAACTAATGAAAAACTGTTTTTT. Its translation is CASRFIGTGGRATNEKLFF.

The sample holds a few counts of this clone. This chain joins TRBV5-1 and TRBJ2-1; 10 nucleotides match TRBD2. This CDR3 has 19 amino acids. Germline loops: CDR1 SGHRS, CDR2 YFSETQ. V trimming: 5 bases; J trimming: 1 base; junction bases outside the gene matches: 15. CDR3 sequence reads: CASSLSPSGSPESYNEQFF. CDR3 coding DNA: TGCGCCAGCAGTTTATCGCCTAGCGGGAGCCCAGAATCCTACAATGAGCAGTTCTTC.

The CDR3 DNA reads TGTGCCAGCAGTTTAGGTATGGAAAACACTGAAGCTTTCTTT. Translating it yields CASSLGMENTEAFF. The chain couples TRBV28 to TRBJ1-1; D is unclear. The V gene lost 2 bases and the J gene lost 2 bases, with 9 bases spanning the gap. The CDR3 has 14 amino acids. Germline lookup yields CDR1 MDHEN and CDR2 SYDVKM.

In nucleotides, the CDR3 is TGTGCCAGCAGCTTTGGAATCGGGGGCCTATATGGCTACACCTTC. It yields the protein CASSFGIGGLYGYTF. The genes are TRBV5-8 and TRBJ1-2; D may be TRBD1 (6 bases). The CDR3 spans 15 residues. Germline V CDR1 and CDR2: SGHTS, YDEGEE. V lost 2 bases and J 5 bases, leaving 16 bases between the germline ends.

The rearrangement joins TRBV18 to TRBJ1-3; D is uncertain. Germline lookup yields CDR1 KGHSH and CDR2 LQKENI. V lost 7 bases to trimming and J lost 0 bases, with 10 bases between them. CDR3 size: 14 residues. This CDR3 is CASYTGNSGNTIYF. In nucleotides, the CDR3 is TGTGCCAGCTACACTGGGAACTCTGGAAACACCATATATTTT.

This clone was counted between two and nine times. V and J are TRBV7-6 and TRBJ2-5; D may be TRBD1 (6 bases). From germline, CDR1 is SGHVS and CDR2 FNYEAQ. The V gene lost 2 bases and the J gene lost 5 bases, with 12 bases spanning the gap. The CDR3 contains 14 residues. The CDR3 loop reads CASSLNPRGETQYF. The CDR3 DNA is TGTGCCAGCAGCTTAAATCCCAGGGGCGAGACCCAGTACTTC.

The chain joins TRBV29-1 to TRBJ2-7; D possibly corresponds to TRBD2 (6 bases). Germline values: CDR1 SQVTM, CDR2 ANQGSEA. The CDR3 has 15 amino acids. Deletions cut 1 base from V and 2 bases from J, with 15 bases between. This chain's CDR3 is CSVEAPGTETYEQYF. CDR3 nucleotides: TGCAGCGTTGAAGCACCCGGGACTGAAACCTACGAGCAGTACTTC.

CDR3 sequence reads: CASSLNGGTQETQYF. The DNA for the CDR3 is TGTGCCAGCAGCTTAAATGGGGGAACGCAAGAGACCCAGTACTTC. This chain joins TRBV7-3 and TRBJ2-5; D assignment may be TRBD1 or TRBD2 (5 bases each). V lost 1 base to trimming and J lost 2 bases, with 11 bases between them. CDR1 SGHTA and CDR2 FQGTGA come from the germline V gene. There are 15 residues in the CDR3. Full variable domain (rest looked up from reference TRBV7-3 and TRBJ2-5): GAGVSQTPSNKVTEKGKYVELRCDPISGHTALYWYRQSLGQGPEFLIYFQGTGAADDSGLPNDRFFAVRPEGSVSTLKIQRTERGDSAVYLCASSLNGGTQETQYFGPGTRLLVL.

The CDR3 region has the DNA TGTGCCAGCAGTCGAGACTACAATGAGCAGTTCTTC. Protein product: CASSRDYNEQFF. The V gene is TRBV6-1, the J gene TRBJ2-1; D is unresolved. The V and J ends lost 5 bases and 3 bases respectively, with 5 bases between them. Germline V gene lookup returns CDR1 MNHNS and CDR2 SASEGT. The CDR3 covers 12 residues.